This T cell receptor beta chain emerged from a study of shared clonotypes between healthy human individuals. The study, taken as a whole, reports: What limited the represented genetic and exposure-history diversity was the small number of donors.

This clone was detected only a few times. Its cognate antigen is unknown. Sequencing was performed with immunoSEQ multiplex PCR; in TCRdb, only in-frame clones are kept and a portion is missing. In the table there are over a million clones, 70% to 80% of which are singletons. CDR1 is MDHEN, CDR2 SYDVKM, per germline. With 3 bases removed from V and 0 bases from J, the gap between germline ends came to 12 bases. This CDR3 comprises 17 residues. This sequence originates from a man younger than 30 in good health. Some clones in this sample may be carry-over from other donors' samples. The material sequenced was memory CD4+ T cells from PBMCs. The subset here: CD45RA-negative fraction. This rearrangement joins TRBV28 to TRBJ2-6; possible D gene TRBD2, 6 bases. CDR3 in amino acids: CASSFLGLSSGANVLTF. The DNA for the CDR3 is TGTGCCAGCAGTTTCCTGGGACTTAGCTCTGGGGCCAACGTCCTGACTTTC.